This T cell receptor (beta chain) was recorded in a study of spatial heterogeneity in lung cancer. On the study more broadly: Raw reads contained each unique TCR and UMI combination more than ten times on average.

TCR cDNA molecules each carried a unique molecular identifier. TCRdb analysed the 5' RACE reads with MiXCR anew, one entry per CDR3 protein. The data show some 100,000 distinct CDR3 sequences, about 12% seen once. Stated time point: sample taken at primary tumor resection. No cells were sorted before sequencing. The whole RNA sequenced was extracted from tumor, nontumor lung or frozen PBMC. The specimen comprised PBMCs, sampled at surgery. The clonotype comes from a male donor with early-stage non-small cell lung cancer.

As DNA, the CDR3 is TGTGCCAGCAGCTTGGGACAGGTTGATCTGTTTTTT. The encoded protein is CASSLGQVDLFF. The chain recombines TRBV7-9 with TRBJ2-2; 8 bases match TRBD1. Germline V gives CDR1 SEHNR, CDR2 FQNEAQ (reference sequence). After removal of 3 bases from V and 14 bases from J, the junction contained 5 bases not matched to a gene. CDR3 length: 12 residues.